Below, 12 T cell receptor beta chains from the same sample are listed, as sequenced in a study of beta chain features in type 1 diabetes. Their antigens remain unidentified. Since all of the isolated RNA was reverse transcribed, expressed TCRB transcripts were what got sequenced. Using immunoSEQ multiplex PCR, the repertoire was profiled, and TCRdb retains in-frame clones only, with some absent. The data hold 300,000 to 400,000 clones, with 9.5% to 10% observed a single time. Study findings and constraints: Shortening that was moderate but significant affected the TCRB CDR3s of Type 1 diabetes patients in all four CD4+ subsets.

The sequencing input was central memory CD4+ T cells from blood. These receptor sequences come from a man younger than 40 with type 1 diabetes.

This clone came up a few times. V and J are TRBV28 and TRBJ2-7; either TRBD1 or TRBD2 may supply D (5 bases each). CDR3 length: 13 residues. Germline assignment: CDR1 MDHEN and CDR2 SYDVKM. Trimming removed 6 bases from V and 4 bases from J, with 13 bases in between. CDR3 amino acids: CASRPGPAYEQYF. The DNA of the CDR3 is TGTGCCAGCAGACCGGGACCGGCATACGAGCAGTACTTC. The entire variable domain, with the rest obtained from reference TRBV28 and TRBJ2-7, is as follows: DVKVTQSSRYLVKRTGEKVFLECVQDMDHENMFWYRQDPGLGLRLIYFSYDVKMKEKGDIPEGYSVSREKKERFSLILESASTNQTSMYLCASRPGPAYEQYFGPGTRLTVT.

This clone was observed a handful of times. The rearrangement joins TRBV4-2 to TRBJ1-3; tentatively, D is TRBD1 (6 bases). The germline gives CDR1 LGHNA, CDR2 YNFKEQ. V was shortened by 0 bases and J by 5 bases, with 14 bases between the two germline ends. The CDR3 spans 16 residues. The CDR3 here is CASSQDLGTLRNTIYF. CDR3 nucleotide sequence: TGTGCCAGCAGCCAAGATCTTGGGACACTGAGAAACACCATATATTTT.

In the case of this clone: This sample includes further DNA sequences coding for the same CDR3. The rearrangement links TRBV4-1 to TRBJ2-1; 10 bases map to TRBD2. With V trimmed by 0 bases and J by 3 bases, 2 bases remained unmatched. The germline CDR1 and CDR2 sequences are MGHRA and YSYEKL. The CDR3 totals 16 residues. This CDR3 is CASSQEGTSVYNEQFF. The CDR3 region has the DNA TGCGCCAGCAGCCAAGAAGGGACTAGCGTCTACAATGAGCAGTTCTTC.

This clone was observed a few times. The V gene is TRBV7-2, the J gene TRBJ2-2; 9 bases align to TRBD2. Germline CDR1 reads SGHTA; CDR2 reads FQGNSA. CDR3 length: 17 residues. The V segment lost 4 bases and the J segment 6 bases; nucleotides outside the gene matches: 12. The CDR3 bases are TGTGCCAGCAGCTGGGGAGATAGCGGGAGAGCGGCCGGGGAGCTGTTTTTT. Its protein product is CASSWGDSGRAAGELFF.

V usage is TRBV7-2 and J usage is TRBJ2-2, with D perhaps TRBD1 or TRBD2 (5 bases each). The germline V and J ends were trimmed by 1 base and 4 bases, with 10 bases remaining between them. The V gene's germline CDR1 is SGHTA and CDR2 FQGNSA. This CDR3 contains 15 residues. CDR3 sequence: CASSLEAGTTGELFF. The CDR3 DNA reads as TGTGCCAGCAGCTTAGAGGCAGGGACCACCGGGGAGCTGTTTTTT.

This clone was found a few times. The CDR3 loop is CASSPDLKSTDTQYF. DNA for the CDR3: TGTGCCAGCTCCCCCGATCTAAAGAGCACAGATACGCAGTATTTT. The chain has TRBV18 and TRBJ2-3; D remains unclear. CDR3 size: 15 residues. The germline V gene encodes CDR1 KGHSH and CDR2 LQKENI. The germline V and J ends were trimmed by 6 bases and 0 bases, with 13 bases remaining between them.

This clone was seen only a few times. The V and J genes are TRBV5-5 and TRBJ2-7; D gene uncertain. Trimming left V 1 base short and J 2 bases short, with 4 bases between. The CDR3 has 12 amino acids. Germline V gives CDR1 SGHKS, CDR2 YYEKEE (reference sequence). In DNA, the CDR3 is TGTGCCAGCAGCTTGAGACCCTACGAGCAGTACTTC. It is translated as CASSLRPYEQYF.

This clone was counted at least ten times. The gene calls are TRBV29-1 and TRBJ2-7; 8 bases align to TRBD1. With 4 bases clipped from V and 1 base from J, the junction kept 9 bases outside the gene matches. The CDR3 runs to 15 residues. CDR1 is SQVTM, CDR2 ANQGSEA, per germline. The CDR3 sequence is CSVVRDRTGSYEQYF. CDR3 bases: TGCAGCGTTGTCCGCGATAGGACAGGGTCCTACGAGCAGTACTTC.

This clone appeared a few times. The chain recombines TRBV6-5 with TRBJ1-5; perhaps TRBD1 as D (5 bases). The CDR3 loop spans 15 amino acids. Trimming took off 6 bases at V and 5 bases at J, with 17 bases between the two ends. CDR1 MNHEY and CDR2 SVGAGI come from the germline V gene. The CDR3 DNA sequence: TGTGCCAGCAGACCACGTGGTTGGGGGTATCAGCCCCAGCATTTT. Protein: CASRPRGWGYQPQHF.

This clone occurred a few times. In the same sample, other DNA sequences code for this CDR3. The chain employs TRBV27 and TRBJ2-7, with 7 positions matching TRBD1. The CDR3 length is 14 residues. Germline V CDR1 and CDR2: MNHEY, SMNVEV (reference sequence). Trimming removed 2 bases from V and 2 bases from J; junction bases left unmatched: 3. CDR3 in amino acids: CASSLTGTAYEQYF. The CDR3 bases are TGTGCCAGCAGTTTAACCGGGACAGCCTACGAGCAGTACTTC.

The chain links TRBV11-2 to TRBJ2-7, with D tentatively TRBD2 (7 bases). Germline lookup yields CDR1 SGHAT and CDR2 FQNNGV. Between the trimmed V and J ends, which lost 1 base and 7 bases, there was a span of 17 bases. The CDR3 runs to 15 residues. The CDR3 DNA sequence: TGTGCCAGCAGCTTAGCTTGGGGGGGCTCAGCGGAGCAGTACTTC. Its protein is CASSLAWGGSAEQYF.

The V and J genes are TRBV6-1 and TRBJ1-4; 7 bases line up with TRBD1. Germline-derived CDR1 and CDR2 are MNHNS and SASEGT. The CDR3 contains 15 residues. After removal of 4 bases from V and 7 bases from J, the junction contained 9 bases not matched to a gene. CDR3 coding DNA: TGTGCCAGCAGTGTGTCCGGGACAGTCACTGAAAAACTGTTTTTT. This gives the protein CASSVSGTVTEKLFF.